This TCR beta chain was recovered during a study of T cells in Graves' hyperthyroidism and ophthalmopathy (dated by TCRdb to the late 2010s). General notes on the study: Peripheral blood was collected at initial diagnosis, before any treatment. Thyroid tissue and blood T-cell repertoires from several Graves' hyperthyroidism patients were also compared in the study. For training and testing, the 100 or so patients in the discovery cohort were randomly divided in a 7:3 ratio. An independent validation cohort of under 20 hyperthyroidism patients and 17 patients who later progressed to ophthalmopathy tested prospective prediction of ophthalmopathy. TCR V-J signatures able to tell the groups apart were searched for in a discovery cohort of 90 to 100 patients, of whom around 42 had Graves' ophthalmopathy and 57 had stable Graves' hyperthyroidism. Once sampling was done, hyperthyroidism patients were given methimazole at a starting dose of 30 mg daily, whereas ophthalmopathy patients were given high-dose intravenous methylprednisolone. According to the paper, TCR Vbeta CDR3 sequencing was carried out on 135 peripheral blood samples, which came from 40 to 45 ophthalmopathy, about 75 hyperthyroidism and approximately 17 progressor patients.

Stable Graves' hyperthyroidism was defined as no progression to ophthalmopathy during 18 months of follow-up. Hyperthyroidism patients were aged 18 to 65 years and newly diagnosed, with disease duration of less than 2 months. The study excluded patients with uncontrolled infections, other autoimmune diseases, pregnancy or lactation. Diagnoses relied on clinical symptoms, serum thyroxine and TRAb, thyroid ultrasound and orbital computed tomography. PBMCs were isolated from approximately 10 ml of fresh peripheral blood by Ficoll-Paque density gradient centrifugation. Total RNA was extracted with Trizol reagent, and quality was checked on an Agilent 2100 Bioanalyzer. Comments on this clonotype: There is no known antigen for this receptor. The input lacks base qualities; no much larger clone sits a single base away.

TCR beta CDR3 regions were amplified from RNA transcripts. A first-round RT-PCR of the TCR CDR3 used the HTBI primer set with the Qiagen OneStep RT-PCR kit. The libraries were constructed in a second round of multiplex PCR and then size-selected and purified. Paired-end sequencing of the libraries was performed with 100 bp reads on an Illumina HiSeq2000. Concerning the study's data processing: SOAPnuke was used to process the raw data, with reads discarded if the reads contained adapters or uncalled bases, had a mean Phred below 15, or lacked an exact constant-primer or identifier match. High-quality paired reads were merged using COPE v1.2.5, and each unique nucleotide sequence was defined as a clonotype. MiTCR v1.1 was used to align the clonotypes against IMGT TRBV, TRBD and TRBJ reference segments. Only V-J combinations with frequency above 0.0001, covering 99% to 99.2% of repertoires, were analysed. The TCS score was defined as F50 (clonal expansion) divided by E x V (chaos), with BLOSUM62-based TCRdist calculated between CDR3 peptides within each V-J. Welch's t-statistics and random forest reduced around 550 V-J features to 10 to 15, which were used in a naive Bayes classifier (R e1071). TCRdb reprocessed the public reads (quality trimming at Q25 with fastp, clone calling with MiXCR) and kept in-frame beta chains. Each CDR3 protein appears once, grouped with its most common genes and DNA. These V and J calls originate from TCRdb's pipeline instead of the authors' own analysis. For this sample there are more than 600,000 distinct CDR3 sequences; roughly 15% appear just once. The ten largest make up around 8% of the sample.

The full study reports these points: A 13 V-J signature model separated ophthalmopathy from stable hyperthyroidism, with roughly 88% sensitivity and roughly 82% specificity in cross-validation and 80%/75% in testing. Most expanded thyroid clonotypes (frequency above 0.001) were also detected in blood, a finding suggesting that blood repertoires may reflect thyroid immune responses. No statistical method was used to fix the sample size in advance, and group allocation was not hidden from the investigators. In validation, the model predicted progression to ophthalmopathy a median of about 6.5 months before onset, with roughly 71% sensitivity and 72.22% specificity.

CDR1 and CDR2 were assigned from the germline V gene as LGHNA and YSLEER. The CDR3 runs 17 amino acids, cysteine and phenylalanine included. The read is trimmed to its CDR3 DNA, 51 bases read in frame from base 1. For this chain, trimming is 1 base at the V end and 5 bases at the J end, and the number of junction bases without a gene match is 9. This sequence originates from a man between 18 and 35 years old with Graves' hyperthyroidism. Sample: blood. The chain is made from TRBV4-3 and TRBJ2-5; 11 junctional bases match TRBD2. CDR3 protein: CASSQGLLAGGGETQYF. The DNA sequence is given as TGCGCCAGCAGCCAAGGGTTGCTAGCGGGAGGCGGTGAGACCCAGTACTTC.